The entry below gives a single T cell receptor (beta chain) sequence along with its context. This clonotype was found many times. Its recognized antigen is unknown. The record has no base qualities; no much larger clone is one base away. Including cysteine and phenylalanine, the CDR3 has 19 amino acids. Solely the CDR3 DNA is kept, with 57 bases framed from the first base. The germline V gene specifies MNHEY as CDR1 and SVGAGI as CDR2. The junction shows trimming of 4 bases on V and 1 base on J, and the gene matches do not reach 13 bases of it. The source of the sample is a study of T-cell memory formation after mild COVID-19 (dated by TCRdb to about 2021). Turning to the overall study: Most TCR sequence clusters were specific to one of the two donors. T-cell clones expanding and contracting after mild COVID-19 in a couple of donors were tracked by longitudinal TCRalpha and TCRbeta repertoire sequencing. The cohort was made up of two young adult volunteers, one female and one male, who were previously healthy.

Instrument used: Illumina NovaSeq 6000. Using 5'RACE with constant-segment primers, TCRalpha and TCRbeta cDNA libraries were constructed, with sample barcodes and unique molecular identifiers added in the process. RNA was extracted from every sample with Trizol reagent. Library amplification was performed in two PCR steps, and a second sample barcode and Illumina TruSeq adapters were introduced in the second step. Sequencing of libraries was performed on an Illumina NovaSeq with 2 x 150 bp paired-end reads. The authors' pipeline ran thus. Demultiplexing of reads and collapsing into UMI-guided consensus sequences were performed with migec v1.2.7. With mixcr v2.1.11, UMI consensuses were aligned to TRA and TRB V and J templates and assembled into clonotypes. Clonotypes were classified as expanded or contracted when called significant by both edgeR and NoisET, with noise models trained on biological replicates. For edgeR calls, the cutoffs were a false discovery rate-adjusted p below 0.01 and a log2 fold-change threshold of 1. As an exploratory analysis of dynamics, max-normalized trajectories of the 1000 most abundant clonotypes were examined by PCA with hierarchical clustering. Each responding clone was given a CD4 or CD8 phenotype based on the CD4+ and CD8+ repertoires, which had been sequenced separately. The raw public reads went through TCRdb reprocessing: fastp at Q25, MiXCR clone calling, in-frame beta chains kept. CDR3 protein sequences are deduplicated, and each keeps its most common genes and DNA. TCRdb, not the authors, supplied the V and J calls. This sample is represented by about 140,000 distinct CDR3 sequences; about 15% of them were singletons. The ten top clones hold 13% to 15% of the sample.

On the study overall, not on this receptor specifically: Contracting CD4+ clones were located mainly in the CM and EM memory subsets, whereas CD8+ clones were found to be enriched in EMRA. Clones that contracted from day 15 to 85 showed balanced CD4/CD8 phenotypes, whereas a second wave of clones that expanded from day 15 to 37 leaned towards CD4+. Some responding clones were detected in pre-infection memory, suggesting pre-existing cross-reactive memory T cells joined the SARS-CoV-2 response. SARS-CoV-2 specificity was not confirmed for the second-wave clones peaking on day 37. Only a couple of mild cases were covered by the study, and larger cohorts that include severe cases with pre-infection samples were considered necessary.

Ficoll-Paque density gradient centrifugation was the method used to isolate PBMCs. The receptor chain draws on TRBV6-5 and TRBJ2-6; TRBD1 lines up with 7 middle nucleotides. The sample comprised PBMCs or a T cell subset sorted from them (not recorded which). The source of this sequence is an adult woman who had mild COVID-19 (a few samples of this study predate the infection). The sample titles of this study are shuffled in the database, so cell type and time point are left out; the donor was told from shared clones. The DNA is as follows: TGTGCCAGCAGTTCCCAAAGGACAGGAATAATATCTGGGGCCAACGTCCTGACTTTC. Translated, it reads CASSSQRTGIISGANVLTF.